The next 15 T cell receptor beta chains were all read from a single sample in a study of CD8 T cells in ankylosing spondylitis. Overall study results and limits: What appeared characteristic of ankylosing spondylitis blood was a TCR beta motif of seven to nine highly homologous variants.

These receptors are not linked to any known antigen. TCRdb used MiXCR to reprocess the 5' RACE reads, holding one entry per CDR3 protein. The table shows hundreds of thousands of distinct CDR3 sequences, with about 11% occurring only once. The specimen was blood, either unsorted or a sorted T cell fraction (not recorded which). The receptors stem from a male donor with ankylosing spondylitis.

The chain is built from TRBV7-2 and TRBJ2-2, with D possibly TRBD1 on 5 matching bases. The CDR3 is made up of 15 amino acids. V lost 5 bases and J lost 4, with 14 bases in between. Per the germline V gene, CDR1 is SGHTA and CDR2 is FQGNSA. CDR3 nucleotides: TGTGCCAGCAGCCCGCAGGGCGCCTTCACCGGGGAGCTGTTTTTT. Protein sequence: CASSPQGAFTGELFF.

V is TRBV24-1 and J is TRBJ1-5, with 9 bases matching TRBD1. This CDR3 has 17 residues. The junction had 10 bases not matched to a gene; V was cut back by 2 bases and J by 6 bases. Germline assignment: CDR1 KGHDR and CDR2 SFDVKD. As DNA, the CDR3 is TGTGCCACCAGTGATTCCACGGACAGGGGATTCGTTCAGCCCCAGCATTTT. The encoded protein is CATSDSTDRGFVQPQHF.

This chain joins TRBV5-5 and TRBJ2-5; 9 positions match TRBD1. This CDR3 is 16 amino acids long. The trim removed 0 bases at V and 2 bases at J, leaving 5 bases unmatched. CDR1 SGHKS and CDR2 YYEKEE come from the germline V gene (reference sequence). In DNA, the CDR3 is TGTGCCAGCAGCTTGGAGGTGGGGACAGGGCAAGAGACCCAGTACTTC. As protein: CASSLEVGTGQETQYF.

The table lists this clonotype with many counts. V usage is TRBV5-1 and J usage is TRBJ1-2; TRBD1 agrees at 7 bases. J gave up 2 bases and V 4 bases, and 11 bases lay outside the gene matches. Germline V gene sequence: CDR1 SGHRS, CDR2 YFSETQ. This CDR3 spans 16 amino acids. The CDR3 region has the DNA TGCGCCAGCAGCCAGGGACAGATTAAAACAAACTATGGCTACACCTTC. Its translation is CASSQGQIKTNYGYTF.

Only a few counts were recorded for this clonotype. The CDR3 region is CSARGPGGSYNEQFF. CDR3 DNA: TGCAGTGCTAGAGGCCCGGGAGGCTCCTACAATGAGCAGTTCTTC. The V gene is TRBV20-1, the J gene TRBJ2-1; TRBD2 aligns across 7 bases. The J segment lost 0 bases and the V segment lost 1 base, leaving 3 bases of the junction unmatched. CDR1 and CDR2 from the germline V gene are DFQATT and SNEGSKA (reference sequence). The CDR3 has 15 amino acids.

In this sample, this clonotype turned up many times. The V and J genes are TRBV6-1 and TRBJ2-2; no reliable D call. The germline V gene has CDR1 MNHNS and CDR2 SASEGT. The CDR3 extends over 13 amino acids. Trimming took 6 bases from V and 5 from J, leaving 10 bases between them. In DNA, the CDR3 is TGTGCCAGCAGGTTGGTCGTAACCGGGGAGCTGTTTTTT. It codes for CASRLVVTGELFF.

Concerning this clonotype: A clone one base away is much larger, so this may be a read error. The chain links TRBV20-1 to TRBJ1-2; TRBD1 matches 8 bases. Germline trimming cut 5 bases from V and 3 bases from J; bases unmatched to any gene: 8. The CDR3 has 14 amino acids. From germline, CDR1 is DFQATT and CDR2 SNEGSKA (reference sequence). The CDR3 here is CSASGAGGYYGYTF. Here the CDR3 DNA reads TGCAGTGCTTCCGGGGCAGGGGGCTACTATGGCTACACCTTC.

In nucleotides, the CDR3 is TGTGCCAGCATCAGGGACTCTGGGAATGAGCAGTTCTTC. This sequence encodes CASIRDSGNEQFF. The rearrangement links TRBV12-3 or TRBV12-4 to TRBJ2-1, with a possible D match to TRBD2 (6 bases). V was clipped by 7 bases and J by 7 bases, with 14 bases between them. The CDR3 consists of 13 residues.

This clonotype was detected only a few times. CDR3 region: CASSLEGLDEQFF. Here the CDR3 DNA reads TGTGCCAGCAGCTTAGAGGGGTTGGATGAGCAGTTCTTC. The chain links TRBV7-2 to TRBJ2-1, with D perhaps matching TRBD1 (5 bases). Germline CDR1 and CDR2: SGHTA and FQGNSA. The V end lost 1 base, the J end lost 8 bases, and 9 bases lay between the germline ends. The CDR3 covers 13 residues.

This chain connects TRBV10-3 to TRBJ2-7; the match to TRBD2 covers 9 bases. The J segment lost 1 base and the V segment lost 2 bases, leaving 3 bases of the junction unmatched. The germline CDR1 and CDR2 sequences are ENHRY and SYGVKD. The CDR3 consists of 15 residues. The CDR3: CAISETSGFSYEQYF. The CDR3 DNA reads as TGTGCCATCAGTGAGACTAGCGGGTTTTCCTACGAGCAGTACTTC.

The rearrangement links TRBV27 to TRBJ2-3, with D possibly matching TRBD2 (6 bases). V was cut by 3 bases and J by 4 bases, with 17 bases left in between. The CDR3 length is 16 residues. Germline CDR1 and CDR2: MNHEY and SMNVEV (reference sequence). CDR3 residues: CASSFRGRPFSDTQYF. DNA for the CDR3: TGTGCCAGCAGTTTCAGAGGGAGGCCCTTCTCAGATACGCAGTATTTT.

This clonotype was seen a few times. The V call is TRBV20-1, the J call TRBJ2-1, with unresolved D. The V end lost 0 bases, the J end lost 0 bases, and 9 bases lay between the germline ends. This CDR3 is built from 15 residues. Per germline, CDR1 DFQATT and CDR2 SNEGSKA (reference sequence). The CDR3 DNA sequence: TGCAGTGCTAGAGACCAAGCAGGCTCCTACAATGAGCAGTTCTTC. This gives the protein CSARDQAGSYNEQFF.

V usage is TRBV2 and J usage is TRBJ2-7, with D perhaps matching TRBD2 (5 bases). The V gene's germline CDR1 is SNHLY and CDR2 FYNNEI. There are 13 residues in the CDR3. Trimming left V 1 base short and J 6 bases short, with 10 bases between. CDR3 region: CASSEGETGEQYF. For the CDR3, the DNA is TGTGCCAGCAGTGAAGGGGAGACTGGCGAGCAGTACTTC.

This chain joins TRBV10-3 and TRBJ2-7; no reliable D call. CDR1 is ENHRY and CDR2 is SYGVKD in the germline V gene. The CDR3 totals 15 residues. V was trimmed by 1 base and J by 3 bases, leaving 13 bases between them. CDR3 protein: CAISEFPQKFYEQYF. The CDR3 nucleotides are TGTGCCATCAGTGAGTTCCCTCAGAAGTTCTACGAGCAGTACTTC.

The table lists this clonotype with a few counts. The chain employs TRBV28 and TRBJ2-5; 8 nucleotides align to TRBD2. The junction had 14 bases not matched to a gene; V was cut back by 10 bases and J by 7 bases. CDR1 and CDR2 from the germline V gene are MDHEN and SYDVKM. The CDR3 has 14 residues. The CDR3 DNA reads TGTGCCACTGGGCGGGGGGCCTCCCTGGGGACCCAGTACTTC. Amino acids: CATGRGASLGTQYF.